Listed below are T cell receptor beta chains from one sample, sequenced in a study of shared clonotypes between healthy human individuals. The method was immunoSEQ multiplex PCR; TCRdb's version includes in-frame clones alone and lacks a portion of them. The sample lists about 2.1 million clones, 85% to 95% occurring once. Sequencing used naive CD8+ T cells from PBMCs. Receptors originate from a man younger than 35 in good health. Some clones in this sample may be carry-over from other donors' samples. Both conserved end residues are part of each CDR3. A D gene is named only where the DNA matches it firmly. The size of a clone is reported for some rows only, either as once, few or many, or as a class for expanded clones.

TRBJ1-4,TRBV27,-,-,TGTGCCAGCAGTTTTACTAATGAAAAACTGTTTTTT,CASSFTNEKLFF
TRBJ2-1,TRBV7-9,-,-,TGTGCCAGCAGCTTAAGGACGAACTCCTACAATGAGCAGTTCTTC,CASSLRTNSYNEQFF
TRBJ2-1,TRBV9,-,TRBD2,TGTGCCAGCAGCGGATTAGCGGGGGGCCGGGTTGAGCAGTTCTTC,CASSGLAGGRVEQFF
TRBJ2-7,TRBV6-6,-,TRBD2,TGTGCCAGCAGTTACTCGGGTCTAGCGGACTCCTACGAGCAGTACTTC,CASSYSGLADSYEQYF
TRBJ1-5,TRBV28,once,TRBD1,TGTGCCAGTCGACAGGGGTTCGGCAATCAGCCCCAGCATTTT,CASRQGFGNQPQHF
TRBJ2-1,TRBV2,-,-,TGTGCCAGCCTCCGACCGGAAGCGGCGTACAATGAGCAGTTCTTC,CASLRPEAAYNEQFF
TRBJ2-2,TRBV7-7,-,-,TGTGCCAGCAGCTTAGTGGCGGCGGCAAACACCGGGGAGCTGTTTTTT,CASSLVAAANTGELFF
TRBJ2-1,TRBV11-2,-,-,TGTGCCAGCATCGCACGCGAGGGGACCCCCTACAATGAGCAGTTCTTC,CASIAREGTPYNEQFF
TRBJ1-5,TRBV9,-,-,TGTGCCAGCAGCGTTGAGGATGGCGCAAATCAGCCCCAGCATTTT,CASSVEDGANQPQHF
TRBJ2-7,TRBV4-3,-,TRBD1,TGCGCCAGCAGCCAAGCGGAAGGGACAGGGGTCCGCGAGCAGTACTTC,CASSQAEGTGVREQYF
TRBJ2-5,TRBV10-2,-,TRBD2,TGCGCCAGCAGTGAGTTCCCCGGGACTAGCGGGCCCCCGGGGACCCAGTACTTC,CASSEFPGTSGPPGTQYF
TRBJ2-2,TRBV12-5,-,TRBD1,TGTGCTAGTGGTTTGTGGCAGGGGGCGCCCGGGGAGCTGTTTTTT,CASGLWQGAPGELFF
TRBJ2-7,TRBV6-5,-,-,TGTGCCAGCAGTTATCTGGCAGGGACCTACGAGCAGTACTTC,CASSYLAGTYEQYF
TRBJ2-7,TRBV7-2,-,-,TGTGCCAGCAGCTTACCAGACAGTGCCCACGAGCAGTACTTC,CASSLPDSAHEQYF
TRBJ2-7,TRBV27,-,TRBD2,TGTGCCAGCAGTCCCAGCGGGAGTGGTGAGCAGTACTTC,CASSPSGSGEQYF
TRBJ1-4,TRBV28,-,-,TGTGCCAGCAGCAACAGGGCCTTTAATGAAAAACTGTTTTTT,CASSNRAFNEKLFF
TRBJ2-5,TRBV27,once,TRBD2,TGTGCCAGCAGTTTTTTGGAGGGAGGGCAAGAGACCCAGTACTTC,CASSFLEGGQETQYF
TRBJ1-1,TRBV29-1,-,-,TGCAGCGTTCGGGTTGGAGCCCGAACTGAAGCTTTCTTT,CSVRVGARTEAFF
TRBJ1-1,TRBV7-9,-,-,TGTGCCAGCAGCTTAGATGGGATGAACACTGAAGCTTTCTTT,CASSLDGMNTEAFF
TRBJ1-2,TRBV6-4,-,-,TGTGCCAGCAGTGAACCGGGACGGAGCATTGGCTACACCTTC,CASSEPGRSIGYTF
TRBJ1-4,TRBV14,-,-,TGTGCCAGCAGCCTAATTGCCGCAACTAATGAAAAACTGTTTTTT,CASSLIAATNEKLFF
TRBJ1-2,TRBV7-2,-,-,TGTGCCAGCAGCCGAGGGGGGCAGTCGGGGCCTCGTTATGGCTACACCTTC,CASSRGGQSGPRYGYTF
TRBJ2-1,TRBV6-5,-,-,TGTGCCAGCAGTTACGGGACAAGGTTTCTTGAGCAGTTCTTC,CASSYGTRFLEQFF
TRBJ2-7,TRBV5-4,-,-,TGTGCCAGCAGCTACACTAGTGACGAGCAGTACTTC,CASSYTSDEQYF
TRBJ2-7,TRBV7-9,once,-,TGTGCCAGCAGCCCAGGCGTATCCCCTTATTACGAGCAGTACTTC,CASSPGVSPYYEQYF
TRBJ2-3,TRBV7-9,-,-,TGTGCCAGCAGCTTCCTAGATACGCAGTATTTT,CASSFLDTQYF
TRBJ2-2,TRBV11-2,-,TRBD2,TGTGCCAGCAGCCGAGGACTAGCGGGAGAATCCGGGGAGCTGTTTTTT,CASSRGLAGESGELFF
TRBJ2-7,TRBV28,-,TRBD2,TGTGCCAGCAGTTCCCTTCTAGCGGGAGTGAGCGAGCAGTACTTC,CASSSLLAGVSEQYF
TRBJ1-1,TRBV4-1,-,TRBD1,TGCGCCAGCAGCCAGGTCACTACAGGGGCTCGCACTGAAGCTTTCTTT,CASSQVTTGARTEAFF
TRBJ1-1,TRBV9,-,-,TGTGCCAGCAGCGTTGGAGGTATCACTGAAGCTTTCTTT,CASSVGGITEAFF
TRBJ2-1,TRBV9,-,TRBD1,TGTGCCAGCAGCGAGACAGGGGGCGTCGGCTTAGGCCAGTTCTTC,CASSETGGVGLGQFF
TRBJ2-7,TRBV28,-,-,TGTGCCAGCAGTTTGGGAGAGCAGTACTTC,CASSLGEQYF
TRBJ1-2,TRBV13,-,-,TGTGCCAGCAGCTTGGGCAGGGGCCATGGCTACACCTTC,CASSLGRGHGYTF
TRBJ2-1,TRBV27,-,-,TGTGCCAGCAGACAGGGTCCCAAGGGGATATGGTTCTTC,CASRQGPKGIWFF
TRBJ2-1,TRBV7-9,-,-,TGTGCCAGCAGCCCCCGGGGACCACCCGGCAATGAGCAGTTCTTC,CASSPRGPPGNEQFF
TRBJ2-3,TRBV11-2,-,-,TGTGCCAGCAGCTCACCAGATACGCAGTATTTT,CASSSPDTQYF
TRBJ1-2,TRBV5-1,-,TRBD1,TGCGCCAGCAGCCCTCGCCCGACAGGGATTTCCTATGGCTACACCTTC,CASSPRPTGISYGYTF
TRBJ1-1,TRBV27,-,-,TGTGCCAGCAGTTTATCTCTACAGTACACTGAAGCTTTCTTT,CASSLSLQYTEAFF
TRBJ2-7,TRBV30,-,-,TGTGCCTGGAGTGTACCTCCGCTAGCAGGGACCTACGAGCAGTACTTC,CAWSVPPLAGTYEQYF
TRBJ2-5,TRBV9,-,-,TGTGCCAGCAGCGTCGGCGCCCCGCAGGAGACCCAGTACTTC,CASSVGAPQETQYF
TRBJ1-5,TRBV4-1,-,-,TGCGCCAGCAGCCAAGTGGGGAGCCCTTATAGCAATCAGCCCCAGCATTTT,CASSQVGSPYSNQPQHF
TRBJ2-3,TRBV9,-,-,TGTGCTAGAACAGGGACGGTGAGCGCGGATACGCAGTATTTT,CARTGTVSADTQYF
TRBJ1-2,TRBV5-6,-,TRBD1,TGTGCCAGCAGCTTTGCCACAGGGGAAAGTTCCTATGGCTACACCTTC,CASSFATGESSYGYTF